Each of the 9 T cell receptor beta chains below was sequenced from the same sample in a study of shared clonotypes between healthy human individuals (dated by TCRdb to the early 2020s). The method was the immunoSEQ multiplex PCR assay. TCRdb mirrors the immuneACCESS table, restricted to in-frame sequences. Some clones are absent from its copies; in checked studies, under half trace to an unresolved V gene, and the reason for the others is unknown. This sample gives 2 million to 3 million clones in total; over 85% of them show up just once. About 0.39% of the sample goes to the ten largest clones. Sequenced input: naive CD4+ T cells from PBMCs. The intended sense of this specimen's cell subset or site label: CD45RA+ positively selected. The receptors originated from a man in his late teens or twenties in good health. Some clones in this sample may be carry-over from other donors' samples.

The chain joins TRBV7-3 to TRBJ1-1, with 7 bases aligning to TRBD1. Unmatched junction bases numbered 4, after V lost 5 bases and J lost 4 bases. CDR1 SGHTA and CDR2 FQGTGA come from the germline V gene. The CDR3 length is 13 residues. CDR3 DNA: TGTGCCAGCAGCCCACAGGGGAGCACTGAAGCTTTCTTT. This gives the protein CASSPQGSTEAFF.

The chain carries TRBV7-2 and TRBJ2-7, with D maybe TRBD2 (6 bases). This CDR3 spans 14 amino acids. V lost 5 bases, J lost 7 bases, and 18 bases lay in between. The germline gives CDR1 SGHTA, CDR2 FQGNSA. The CDR3: CASSLNSGRLEQYF. The CDR3 DNA reads TGTGCCAGCAGCCTTAATAGCGGACGGCTAGAGCAGTACTTC.

The chain has TRBV29-1 and TRBJ1-4, with 10 bases lining up with TRBD1. The germline CDR1 and CDR2 sequences are SQVTM and ANQGSEA. The CDR3 consists of 14 residues. V was pared by 4 bases and J by 9 bases, with 8 bases of the junction left unmatched. CDR3 loop: CSVAEGQGRKKLFF. In DNA form, the CDR3 reads TGCAGCGTTGCGGAGGGACAGGGGAGAAAAAAACTGTTTTTT.

This clone was found once. This chain links TRBV5-1 with TRBJ1-1; D call uncertain. The CDR3 contains 13 residues. The germline V gene has CDR1 SGHRS and CDR2 YFSETQ. Trimming took 6 bases from V and 5 from J, leaving 14 bases between them. As DNA, the CDR3 is TGCGCCAGCAACATGGACGTCGGGACTGAAGCTTTCTTT. This codes for CASNMDVGTEAFF.

The V and J genes are TRBV27 and TRBJ1-6, with D hard to call. The length of the CDR3 is 18 residues. Looked up from germline, CDR1 is MNHEY and CDR2 is SMNVEV (reference sequence). The V gene lost 8 bases and the J gene lost 0 bases, with 20 bases spanning the gap. CDR3 sequence reads: CASRTLIHLSSYNSPLHF. In DNA, the CDR3 is TGTGCCAGCCGTACCTTGATACACTTGAGCTCCTATAATTCACCCCTCCACTTT.

As to this clone: Other DNA sequences in the same sample also yield this CDR3. V gene TRBV5-1 combines with J gene TRBJ1-1; TRBD1 matches 7 bases. The CDR3 has 14 residues. The junction had 7 bases not matched to a gene; V was cut back by 4 bases and J by 4 bases. Germline CDR1 and CDR2: SGHRS and YFSETQ. For the CDR3, the DNA is TGCGCCAGCAGCCGACAGGGCCGGGGCACTGAAGCTTTCTTT. Translation: CASSRQGRGTEAFF.

The J gene is TRBJ2-7, the V gene TRBV7-9; the match to TRBD1 covers 7 bases. The CDR3 consists of 14 residues. Germline V gene lookup returns CDR1 SEHNR and CDR2 FQNEAQ (reference sequence). J gave up 2 bases and V 4 bases, and 5 bases lay outside the gene matches. This chain's CDR3 is CASSSYDRAYEQYF. Written as DNA, the CDR3 is TGTGCCAGCAGCTCATATGACAGGGCCTACGAGCAGTACTTC. Looking up the rest from reference TRBV7-9 and TRBJ2-7 gives the full variable domain: DTGVSQNPRHKITKRGQNVTFRCDPISEHNRLYWYRQTLGQGPEFLTYFQNEAQLEKSRLLSDRFSAERPKGSFSTLEIQRTEQGDSAMYLCASSSYDRAYEQYFGPGTRLTVT.

V and J are TRBV11-3 and TRBJ2-3; 11 bases agree with TRBD2. The germline V gene has CDR1 SGHNT and CDR2 YENEEA. The V segment lost 2 bases and the J segment 4 bases; nucleotides outside the gene matches: 8. The CDR3 is made up of 17 amino acids. As DNA, the CDR3 is TGTGCCAGCAGCTTAACTACTAGCGGGAGAGCTGCAGATACGCAGTATTTT. Translating it yields CASSLTTSGRAADTQYF.

The chain couples TRBV14 to TRBJ2-7, with D hard to call. Germline CDR1 SGHDN, CDR2 FVKESK. The V end lost 0 bases, the J end lost 0 bases, and 12 bases lay between the germline ends. This CDR3 is 16 amino acids long. The CDR3 DNA reads as TGTGCCAGCAGCCAAGATACCCGGACGAACTCCTACGAGCAGTACTTC. Protein: CASSQDTRTNSYEQYF.